The text below deals with one TCR beta chain. Its specificity is not known. CDR1 and CDR2 from the germline V gene are MNHNS and SASEGT. V shed 5 bases and J shed 0 bases, with 11 bases lying between them. The CDR3 length is 15 residues. Though nominally healthy at sampling, donors likely had unrecorded immune exposures. The source of the sample is a study of cytomegalovirus exposure and HLA in healthy donors. Overall study findings and caveats: Further analysis was carried out later, and it showed several of the most significant clusters appearing linked to common viral pathogens. Through in vitro validation, a few CMV-associated chains were shown to be specific for CMV antigens. Reported findings show TCR beta sequences accurately forecast HLA-A and HLA-B alleles in most subjects.

In the PCR, 60 Vbeta and 13 Jbeta primers were used. TCRdb's copy holds only in-frame clones and misses some; the assay was immunoSEQ multiplex PCR. The sample shows approximately 140,000 clones, roughly 80% of them seen only once. This clonotype was sampled from a man younger than 35 in good health and CMV-seronegative. Sequencing was carried out using PBMCs. The chain recombines TRBV6-1 with TRBJ2-1; D perhaps matches TRBD2 (5 bases). The CDR3 region is CASSKLDSSYNEQFF. Here the CDR3 DNA reads TGTGCCAGCAGTAAACTAGATAGCTCCTACAATGAGCAGTTCTTC.